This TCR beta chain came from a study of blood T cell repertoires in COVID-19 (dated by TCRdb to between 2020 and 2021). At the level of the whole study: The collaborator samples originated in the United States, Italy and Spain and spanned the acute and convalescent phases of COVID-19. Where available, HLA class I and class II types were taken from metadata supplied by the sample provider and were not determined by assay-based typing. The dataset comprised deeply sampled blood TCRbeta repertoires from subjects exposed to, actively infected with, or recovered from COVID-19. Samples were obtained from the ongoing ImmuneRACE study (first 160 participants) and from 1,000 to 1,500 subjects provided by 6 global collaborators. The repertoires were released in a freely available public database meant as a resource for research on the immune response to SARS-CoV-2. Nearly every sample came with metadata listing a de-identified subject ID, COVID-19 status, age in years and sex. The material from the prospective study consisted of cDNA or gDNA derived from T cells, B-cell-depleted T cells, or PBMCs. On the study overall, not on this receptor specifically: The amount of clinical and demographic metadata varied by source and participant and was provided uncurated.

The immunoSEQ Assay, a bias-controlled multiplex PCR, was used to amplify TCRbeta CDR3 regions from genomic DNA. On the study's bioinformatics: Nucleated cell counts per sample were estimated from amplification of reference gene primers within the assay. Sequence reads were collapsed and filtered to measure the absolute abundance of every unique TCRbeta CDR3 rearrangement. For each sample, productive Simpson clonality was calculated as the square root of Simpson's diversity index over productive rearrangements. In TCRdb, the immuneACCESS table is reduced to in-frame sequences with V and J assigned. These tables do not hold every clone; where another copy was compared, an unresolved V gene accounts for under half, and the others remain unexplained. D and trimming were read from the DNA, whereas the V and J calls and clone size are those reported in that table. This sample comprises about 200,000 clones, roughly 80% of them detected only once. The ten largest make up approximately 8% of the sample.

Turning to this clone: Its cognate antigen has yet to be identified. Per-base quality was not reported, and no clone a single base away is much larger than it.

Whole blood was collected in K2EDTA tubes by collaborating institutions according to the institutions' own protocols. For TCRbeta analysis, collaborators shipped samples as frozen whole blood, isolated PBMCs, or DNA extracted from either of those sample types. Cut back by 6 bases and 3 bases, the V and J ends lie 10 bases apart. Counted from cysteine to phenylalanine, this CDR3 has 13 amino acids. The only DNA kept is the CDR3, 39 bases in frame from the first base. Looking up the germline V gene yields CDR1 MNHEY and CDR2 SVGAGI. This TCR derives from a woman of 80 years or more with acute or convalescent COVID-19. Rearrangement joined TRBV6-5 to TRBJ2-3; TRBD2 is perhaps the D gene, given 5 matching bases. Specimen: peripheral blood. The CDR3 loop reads CASSRGFTDTQYF. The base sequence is TGTGCCAGCAGCCGGGGTTTTACAGATACGCAGTATTTT.